Here is one TCR beta chain with its context. The CDR3 covers 15 residues. Germline V CDR1 and CDR2: LNHDA, SQIVND (reference sequence). Authors' analysis steps: The authors estimated nucleated cell counts from reference gene primer amplification. Sequencing used immunoSEQ multiplex PCR; TCRdb keeps in-frame clones, though not all of them. The V and J calls and clone size are taken from that table; D and trimming were inferred from the DNA. The table records 250,000 to 300,000 clones, 86% of them present only once. This record belongs to a study of blood T cell repertoires in COVID-19. The clonotype originates from a man younger than 40 with active or convalescent COVID-19. The specimen was peripheral blood. This chain links TRBV19 with TRBJ1-5, with TRBD1 matching 9 bases. The CDR3 protein is CAAREDRGGNQPQHF. The CDR3 coding sequence is TGTGCGGCCCGAGAGGACAGGGGAGGCAATCAGCCCCAGCATTTT.